This TCR beta chain was identified during a study of radiation and T cells in renal cell carcinoma. Noted time point: blood 2 weeks post-SBRT. Indicated treatment: 15 Gy SBRT to primary tumor, nephrectomy 4 weeks later. Using immunoSEQ multiplex PCR, the repertoire was profiled, and TCRdb retains in-frame clones only, with some absent. Of over 55,000 clones detected, just over 75% appear once; the ten largest clones hold roughly 7.4%. Germline CDR1 reads MNHEY; CDR2 reads SVGAGI. V shed 4 bases, J shed 7 bases, and the junction held 6 bases outside the gene matches. CDR3 length: 13 residues. The chain has TRBV6-5 and TRBJ2-5; 7 nucleotides agree with TRBD2. Sequences were derived from blood, sampled from a patient whose treatment included radiotherapy and nephrectomy. The receptor was derived from a man in his 60s with renal cell carcinoma. The chain's CDR3 is CASSSGLVGTQYF. The CDR3 bases are TGTGCCAGCAGTTCCGGACTAGTTGGGACCCAGTACTTC.